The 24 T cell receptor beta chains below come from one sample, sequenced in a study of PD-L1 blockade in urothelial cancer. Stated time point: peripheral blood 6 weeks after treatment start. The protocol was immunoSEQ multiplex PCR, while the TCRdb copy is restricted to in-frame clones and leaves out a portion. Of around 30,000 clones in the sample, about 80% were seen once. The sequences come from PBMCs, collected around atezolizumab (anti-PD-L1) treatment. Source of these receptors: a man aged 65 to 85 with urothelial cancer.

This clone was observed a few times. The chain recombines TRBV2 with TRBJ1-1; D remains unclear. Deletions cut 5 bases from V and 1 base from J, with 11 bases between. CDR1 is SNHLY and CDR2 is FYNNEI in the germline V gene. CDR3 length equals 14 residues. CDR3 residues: CASSSRVGNTEAFF. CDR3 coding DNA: TGTGCCAGCAGTTCCCGGGTTGGGAACACTGAAGCTTTCTTT.

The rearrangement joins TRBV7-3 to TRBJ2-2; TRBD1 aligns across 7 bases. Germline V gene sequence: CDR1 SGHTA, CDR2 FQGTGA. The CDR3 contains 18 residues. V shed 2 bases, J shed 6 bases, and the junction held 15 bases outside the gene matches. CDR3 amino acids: CASSLPPPTGFWSGELFF. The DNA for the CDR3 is TGTGCCAGCAGCTTACCCCCCCCGACAGGGTTTTGGTCCGGGGAGCTGTTTTTT.

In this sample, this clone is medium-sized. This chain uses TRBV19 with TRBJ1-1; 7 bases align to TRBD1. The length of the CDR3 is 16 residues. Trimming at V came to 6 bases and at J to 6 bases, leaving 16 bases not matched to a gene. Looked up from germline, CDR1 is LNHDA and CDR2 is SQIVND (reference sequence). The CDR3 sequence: CASRLAGTVWKAEAFF. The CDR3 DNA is TGTGCCAGTAGGCTTGCCGGGACAGTATGGAAGGCTGAAGCTTTCTTT.

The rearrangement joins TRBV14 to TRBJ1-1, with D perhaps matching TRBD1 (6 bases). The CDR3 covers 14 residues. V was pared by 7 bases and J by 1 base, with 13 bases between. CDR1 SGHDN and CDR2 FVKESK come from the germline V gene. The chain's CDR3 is CASTLTTGNTEAFF. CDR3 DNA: TGTGCCAGCACTCTGACGACAGGGAACACTGAAGCTTTCTTT.

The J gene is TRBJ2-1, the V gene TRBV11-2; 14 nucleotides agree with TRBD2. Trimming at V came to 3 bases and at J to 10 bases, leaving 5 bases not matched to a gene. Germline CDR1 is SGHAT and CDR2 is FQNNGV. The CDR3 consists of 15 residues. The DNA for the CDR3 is TGTGCCAGCAGCTTGGGACTAGCGGGGGCTCGGGAGCAGTTCTTC. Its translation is CASSLGLAGAREQFF.

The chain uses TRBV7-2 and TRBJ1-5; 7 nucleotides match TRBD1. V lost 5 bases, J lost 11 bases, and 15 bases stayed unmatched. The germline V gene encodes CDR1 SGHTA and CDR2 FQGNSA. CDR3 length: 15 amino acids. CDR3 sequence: CASSPRQGAGMAQHF. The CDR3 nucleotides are TGTGCCAGCAGCCCCCGACAGGGCGCGGGGATGGCCCAGCATTTT.

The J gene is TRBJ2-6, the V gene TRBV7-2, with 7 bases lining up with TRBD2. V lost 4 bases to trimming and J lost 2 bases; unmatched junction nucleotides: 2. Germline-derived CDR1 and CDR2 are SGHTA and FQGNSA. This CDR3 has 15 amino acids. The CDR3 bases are TGTGCCAGCAGCTGGACTAGAGCTGGGGCCAACGTCCTGACTTTC. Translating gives CASSWTRAGANVLTF.

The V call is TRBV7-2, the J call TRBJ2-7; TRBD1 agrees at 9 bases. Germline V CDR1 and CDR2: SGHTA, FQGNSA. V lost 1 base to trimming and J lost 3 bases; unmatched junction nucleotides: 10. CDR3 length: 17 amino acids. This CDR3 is CASSLVAAGTGYYEQYF. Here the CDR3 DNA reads TGTGCCAGCAGCTTAGTCGCCGCCGGGACAGGGTACTACGAGCAGTACTTC.

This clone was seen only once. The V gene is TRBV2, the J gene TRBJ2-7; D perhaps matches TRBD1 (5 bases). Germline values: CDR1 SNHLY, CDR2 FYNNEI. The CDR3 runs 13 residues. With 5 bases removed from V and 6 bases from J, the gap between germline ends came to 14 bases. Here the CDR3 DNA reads TGTGCCAGCAGTTTTGGCAGGCAGGGCGAGCAGTACTTC. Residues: CASSFGRQGEQYF.

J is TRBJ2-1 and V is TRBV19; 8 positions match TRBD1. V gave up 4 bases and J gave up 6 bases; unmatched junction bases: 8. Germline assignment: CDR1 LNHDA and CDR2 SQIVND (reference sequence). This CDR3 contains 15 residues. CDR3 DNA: TGTGCCAGTAGTAGACAGGGGATTCTGGGCAATGAGCAGTTCTTC. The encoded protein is CASSRQGILGNEQFF.

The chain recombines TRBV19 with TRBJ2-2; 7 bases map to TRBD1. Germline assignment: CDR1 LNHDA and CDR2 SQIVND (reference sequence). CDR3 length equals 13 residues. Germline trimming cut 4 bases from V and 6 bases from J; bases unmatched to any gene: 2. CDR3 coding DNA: TGTGCCAGTAGTACTCAGGGGGCCGGGGAGCTGTTTTTT. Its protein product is CASSTQGAGELFF.

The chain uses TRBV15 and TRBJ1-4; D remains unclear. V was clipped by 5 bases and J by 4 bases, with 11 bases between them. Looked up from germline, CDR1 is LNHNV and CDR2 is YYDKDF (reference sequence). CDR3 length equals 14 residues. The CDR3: CATSRGGDNEKLFF. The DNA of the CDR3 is TGTGCCACCAGCCGGGGAGGAGATAATGAAAAACTGTTTTTT.

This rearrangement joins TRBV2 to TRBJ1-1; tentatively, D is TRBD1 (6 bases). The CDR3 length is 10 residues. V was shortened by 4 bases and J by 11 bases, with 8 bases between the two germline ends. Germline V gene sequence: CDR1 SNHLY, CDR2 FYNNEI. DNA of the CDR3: TGTGCCAGCAGTGGGGGGCGGGCTTTCTTT. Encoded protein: CASSGGRAFF.

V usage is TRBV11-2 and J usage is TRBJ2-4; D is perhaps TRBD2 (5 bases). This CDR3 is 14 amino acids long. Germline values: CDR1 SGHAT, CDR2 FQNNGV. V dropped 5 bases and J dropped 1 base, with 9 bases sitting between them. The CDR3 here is CASSRGWAKNIQYF. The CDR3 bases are TGTGCCAGCAGCCGAGGGTGGGCCAAAAACATTCAGTACTTC. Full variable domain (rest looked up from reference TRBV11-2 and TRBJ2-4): EAGVAQSPRYKIIEKRQSVAFWCNPISGHATLYWYQQILGQGPKLLIQFQNNGVVDDSQLPKDRFSAERLKGVDSTLKIQPAKLEDSAVYLCASSRGWAKNIQYFGAGTRLSVL.

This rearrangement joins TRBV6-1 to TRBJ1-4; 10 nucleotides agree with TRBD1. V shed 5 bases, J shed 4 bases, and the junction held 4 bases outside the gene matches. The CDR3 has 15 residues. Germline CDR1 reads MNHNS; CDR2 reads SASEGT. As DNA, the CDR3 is TGTGCCAGCAGTAGACAGGGGGCGGGTAATGAAAAACTGTTTTTT. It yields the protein CASSRQGAGNEKLFF.

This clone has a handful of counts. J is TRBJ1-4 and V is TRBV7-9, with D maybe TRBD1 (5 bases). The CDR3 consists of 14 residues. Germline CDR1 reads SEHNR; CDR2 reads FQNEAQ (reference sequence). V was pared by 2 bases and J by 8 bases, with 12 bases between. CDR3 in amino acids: CASSLSGPGEKLFF. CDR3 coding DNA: TGTGCCAGCAGCTTATCAGGGCCTGGCGAAAAACTGTTTTTT.

The CDR3 DNA is TGTGCCAGCAGTGGACCGCCGGGACAGATTTCCCTCGGCGAGCAGTACTTC. This encodes CASSGPPGQISLGEQYF. The chain couples TRBV6-1 to TRBJ2-7, with 7 bases that match TRBD1. Germline trimming cut 4 bases from V and 6 bases from J; bases unmatched to any gene: 18. The CDR3 is 17 residues long. Looked up from germline, CDR1 is MNHNS and CDR2 is SASEGT.

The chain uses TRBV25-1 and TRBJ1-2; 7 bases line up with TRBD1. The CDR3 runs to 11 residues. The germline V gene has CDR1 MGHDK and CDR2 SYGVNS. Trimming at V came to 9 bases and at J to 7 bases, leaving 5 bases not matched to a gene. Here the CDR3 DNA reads TGTGCCAGAGACAGGGTTCCTGGCTACACCTTC. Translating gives CARDRVPGYTF.

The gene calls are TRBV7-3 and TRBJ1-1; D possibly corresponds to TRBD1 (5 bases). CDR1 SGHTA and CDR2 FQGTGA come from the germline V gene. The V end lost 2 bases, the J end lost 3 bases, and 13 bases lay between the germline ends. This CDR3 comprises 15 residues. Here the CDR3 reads CASSLWRGRDTEAFF. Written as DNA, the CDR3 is TGTGCCAGCAGCTTATGGAGGGGTCGGGACACTGAAGCTTTCTTT.

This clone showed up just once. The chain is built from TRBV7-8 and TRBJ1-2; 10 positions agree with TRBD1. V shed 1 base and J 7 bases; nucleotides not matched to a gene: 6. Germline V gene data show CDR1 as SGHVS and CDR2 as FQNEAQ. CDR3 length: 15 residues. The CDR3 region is CASSLGDRGQSGYTF. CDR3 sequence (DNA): TGTGCCAGCAGCTTAGGAGACAGGGGGCAGAGTGGCTACACCTTC. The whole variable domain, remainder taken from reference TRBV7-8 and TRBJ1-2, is GAGVSQSPRYKVAKRGQDVALRCDPISGHVSLFWYQQALGQGPEFLTYFQNEAQLDKSGLPSDRFFAERPEGSVSTLKIQRTQQEDSAVYLCASSLGDRGQSGYTFGSGTRLTVV.

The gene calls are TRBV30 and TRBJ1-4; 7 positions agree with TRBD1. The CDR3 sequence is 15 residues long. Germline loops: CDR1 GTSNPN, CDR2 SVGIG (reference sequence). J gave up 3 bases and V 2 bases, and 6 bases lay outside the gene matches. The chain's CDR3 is CAWSLYGTANEKLFF. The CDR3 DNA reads TGTGCCTGGAGTCTTTACGGGACAGCTAATGAAAAACTGTTTTTT.

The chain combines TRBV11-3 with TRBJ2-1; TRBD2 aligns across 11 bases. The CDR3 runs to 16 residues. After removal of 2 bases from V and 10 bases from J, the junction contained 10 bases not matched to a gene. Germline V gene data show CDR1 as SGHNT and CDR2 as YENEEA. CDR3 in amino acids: CASSLLSLAGGREQFF. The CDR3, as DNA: TGTGCCAGCAGCTTACTTAGCCTAGCGGGAGGTCGAGAGCAGTTCTTC.

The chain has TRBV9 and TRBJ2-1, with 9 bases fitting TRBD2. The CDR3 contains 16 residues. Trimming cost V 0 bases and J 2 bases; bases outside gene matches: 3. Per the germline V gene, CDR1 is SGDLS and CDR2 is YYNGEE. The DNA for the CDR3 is TGTGCCAGCAGCGTAGATGCGGGGGGGGCCTACAATGAGCAGTTCTTC. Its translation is CASSVDAGGAYNEQFF.

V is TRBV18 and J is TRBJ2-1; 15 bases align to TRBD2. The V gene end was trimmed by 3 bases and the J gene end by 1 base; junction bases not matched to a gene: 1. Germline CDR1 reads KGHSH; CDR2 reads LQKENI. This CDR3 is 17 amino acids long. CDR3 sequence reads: CASSPGLAGGSYNEQFF. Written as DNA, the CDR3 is TGTGCCAGCTCACCCGGACTAGCGGGGGGGTCCTACAATGAGCAGTTCTTC.